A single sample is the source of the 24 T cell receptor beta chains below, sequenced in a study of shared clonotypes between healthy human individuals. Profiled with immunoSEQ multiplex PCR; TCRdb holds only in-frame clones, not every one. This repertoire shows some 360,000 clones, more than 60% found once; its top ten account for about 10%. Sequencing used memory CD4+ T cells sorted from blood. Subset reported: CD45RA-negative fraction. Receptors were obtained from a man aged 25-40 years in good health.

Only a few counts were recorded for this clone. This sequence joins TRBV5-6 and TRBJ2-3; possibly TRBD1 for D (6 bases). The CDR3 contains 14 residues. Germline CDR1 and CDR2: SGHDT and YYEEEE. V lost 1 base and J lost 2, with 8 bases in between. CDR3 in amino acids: CASSLPGDTDTQYF. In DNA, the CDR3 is TGTGCCAGCAGCTTGCCAGGGGACACAGATACGCAGTATTTT.

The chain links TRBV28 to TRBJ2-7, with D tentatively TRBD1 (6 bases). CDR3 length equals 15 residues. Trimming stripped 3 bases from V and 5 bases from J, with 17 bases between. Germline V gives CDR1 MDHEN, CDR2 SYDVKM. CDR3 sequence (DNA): TGTGCCAGCAGTTTCGGGTTCGACAGGCTGAACGAGCAGTACTTC. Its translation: CASSFGFDRLNEQYF.

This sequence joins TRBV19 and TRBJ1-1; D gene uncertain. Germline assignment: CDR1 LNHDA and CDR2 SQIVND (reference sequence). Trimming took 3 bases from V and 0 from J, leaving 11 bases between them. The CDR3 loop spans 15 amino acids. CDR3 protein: CASSIASTVNTEAFF. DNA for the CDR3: TGTGCCAGTAGTATTGCCAGCACGGTGAACACTGAAGCTTTCTTT.

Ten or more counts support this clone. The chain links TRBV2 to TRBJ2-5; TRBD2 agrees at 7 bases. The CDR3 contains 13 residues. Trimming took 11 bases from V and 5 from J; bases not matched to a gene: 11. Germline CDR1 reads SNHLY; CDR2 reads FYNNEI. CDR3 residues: CAGRGGGLETQYF. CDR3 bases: TGTGCCGGCCGTGGGGGAGGGCTGGAGACCCAGTACTTC.

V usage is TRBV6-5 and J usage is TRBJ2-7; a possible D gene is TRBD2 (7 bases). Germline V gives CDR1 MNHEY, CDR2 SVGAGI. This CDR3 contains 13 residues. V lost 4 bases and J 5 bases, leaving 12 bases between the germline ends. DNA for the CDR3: TGTGCCAGCAGTTCGGAGGGGGGGCACGAGCAGTACTTC. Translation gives CASSSEGGHEQYF.

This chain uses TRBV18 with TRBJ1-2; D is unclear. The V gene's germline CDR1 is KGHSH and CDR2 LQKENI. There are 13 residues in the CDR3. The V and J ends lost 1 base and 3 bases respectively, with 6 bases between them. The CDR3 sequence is CASSPLPHYGYTF. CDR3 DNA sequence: TGTGCCAGCTCACCACTGCCCCACTATGGCTACACCTTC. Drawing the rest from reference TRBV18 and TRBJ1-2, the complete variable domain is NAGVMQNPRHLVRRRGQEARLRCSPMKGHSHVYWYRQLPEEGLKFMVYLQKENIIDESGMPKERFSAEFPKEGPSILRIQQVVRGDSAAYFCASSPLPHYGYTFGSGTRLTVV.

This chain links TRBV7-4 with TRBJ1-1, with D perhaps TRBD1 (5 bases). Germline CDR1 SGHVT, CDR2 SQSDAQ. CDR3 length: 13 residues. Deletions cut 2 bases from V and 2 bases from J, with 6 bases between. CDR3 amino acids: CASSLRDNTEAFF. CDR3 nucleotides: TGTGCCAGCAGCTTAAGGGACAACACTGAAGCTTTCTTT.

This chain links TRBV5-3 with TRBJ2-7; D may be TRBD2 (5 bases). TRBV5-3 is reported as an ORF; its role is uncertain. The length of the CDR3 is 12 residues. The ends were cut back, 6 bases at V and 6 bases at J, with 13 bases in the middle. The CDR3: CARTGLGVEQYF. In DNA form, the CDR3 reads TGTGCCAGAACTGGTCTGGGAGTCGAGCAGTACTTC.

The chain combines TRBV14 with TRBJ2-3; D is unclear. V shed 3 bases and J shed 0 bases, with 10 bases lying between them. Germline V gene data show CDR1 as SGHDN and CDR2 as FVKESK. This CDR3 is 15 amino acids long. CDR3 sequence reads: CASSQLRSSTDTQYF. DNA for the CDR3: TGTGCCAGCAGCCAGCTGAGGAGTAGCACAGATACGCAGTATTTT.

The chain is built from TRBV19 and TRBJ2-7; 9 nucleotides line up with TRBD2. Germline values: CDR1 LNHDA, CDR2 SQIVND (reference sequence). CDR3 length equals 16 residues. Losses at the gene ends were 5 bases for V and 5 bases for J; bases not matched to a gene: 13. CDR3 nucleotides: TGTGCCAGTAGTTCGCCGGGACTAGCAAGTTCCCACGAGCAGTACTTC. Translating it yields CASSSPGLASSHEQYF.

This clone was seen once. The DNA for the CDR3 is TGTGCCAGCAGCTTATTAGGTGGTAATGAAAAACTGTTTTTT. This encodes CASSLLGGNEKLFF. The V gene is TRBV7-9, the J gene TRBJ1-4; D not certain. CDR3 size: 14 residues. Germline CDR1 and CDR2: SEHNR and FQNEAQ (reference sequence). V gave up 2 bases and J gave up 4 bases, with 8 bases separating them.

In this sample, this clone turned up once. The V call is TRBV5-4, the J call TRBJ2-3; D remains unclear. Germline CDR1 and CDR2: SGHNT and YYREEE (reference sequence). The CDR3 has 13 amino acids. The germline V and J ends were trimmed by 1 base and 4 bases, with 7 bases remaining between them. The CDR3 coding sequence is TGTGCCAGCAGCTTGTGGGCATCAGATACGCAGTATTTT. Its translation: CASSLWASDTQYF.

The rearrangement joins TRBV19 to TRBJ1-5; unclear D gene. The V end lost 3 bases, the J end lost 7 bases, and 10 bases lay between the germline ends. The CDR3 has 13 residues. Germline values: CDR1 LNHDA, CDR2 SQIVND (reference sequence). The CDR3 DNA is TGTGCCAGTAGTATCTCCAGAAGCCAGCCCCAGCATTTT. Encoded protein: CASSISRSQPQHF. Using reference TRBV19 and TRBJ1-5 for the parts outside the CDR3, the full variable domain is DGGITQSPKYLFRKEGQNVTLSCEQNLNHDAMYWYRQDPGQGLRLIYYSQIVNDFQKGDIAEGYSVSREKKESFPLTVTSAQKNPTAFYLCASSISRSQPQHFGDGTRLSIL.

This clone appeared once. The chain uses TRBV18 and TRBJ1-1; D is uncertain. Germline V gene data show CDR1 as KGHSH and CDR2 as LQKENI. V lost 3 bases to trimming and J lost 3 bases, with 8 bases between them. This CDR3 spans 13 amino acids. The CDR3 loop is CASSPERDTEAFF. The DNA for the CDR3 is TGTGCCAGCTCACCGGAGAGGGACACTGAAGCTTTCTTT.

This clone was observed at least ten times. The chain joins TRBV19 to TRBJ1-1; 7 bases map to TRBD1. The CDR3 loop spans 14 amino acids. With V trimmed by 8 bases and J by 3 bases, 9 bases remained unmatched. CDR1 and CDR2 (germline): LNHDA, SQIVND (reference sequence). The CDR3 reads CASRTLQGYTEAFF. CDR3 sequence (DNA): TGTGCCAGTCGAACCCTACAGGGGTACACTGAAGCTTTCTTT.

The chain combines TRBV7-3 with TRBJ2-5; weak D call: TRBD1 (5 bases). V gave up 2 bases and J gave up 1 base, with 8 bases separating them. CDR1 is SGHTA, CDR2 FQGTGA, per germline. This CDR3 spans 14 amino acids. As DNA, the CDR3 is TGTGCCAGCAGCTTACAGGGCTTCCAAGAGACCCAGTACTTC. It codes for CASSLQGFQETQYF.

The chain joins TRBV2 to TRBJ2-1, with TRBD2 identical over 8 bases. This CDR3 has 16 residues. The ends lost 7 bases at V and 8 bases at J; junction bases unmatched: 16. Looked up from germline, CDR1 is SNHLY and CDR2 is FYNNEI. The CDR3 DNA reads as TGTGCCAGCAACCCTAGGGTAGGACTAGCCCCTGATGAGCAGTTCTTC. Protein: CASNPRVGLAPDEQFF.

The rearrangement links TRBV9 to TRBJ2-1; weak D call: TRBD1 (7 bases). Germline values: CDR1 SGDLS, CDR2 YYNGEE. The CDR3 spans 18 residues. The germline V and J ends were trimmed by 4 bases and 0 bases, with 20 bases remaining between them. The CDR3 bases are TGTGCCAGCAGCCCAGGGGGGAGAGACACCCTCTCCTACAATGAGCAGTTCTTC. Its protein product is CASSPGGRDTLSYNEQFF.

The CDR3 coding sequence is TGTGCCATCAGAGGACGGACTAACTATGGCTACACCTTC. This gives the protein CAIRGRTNYGYTF. The V and J genes are TRBV10-3 and TRBJ1-2; unclear D gene. V was cut by 6 bases and J by 0 bases, with 8 bases left in between. The CDR3 length is 13 residues. Germline V lookup: CDR1 ENHRY, CDR2 SYGVKD.

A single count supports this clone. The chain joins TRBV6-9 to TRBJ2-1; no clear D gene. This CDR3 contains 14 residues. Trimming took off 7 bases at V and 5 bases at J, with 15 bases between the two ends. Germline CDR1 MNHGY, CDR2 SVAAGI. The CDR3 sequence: CASNPTRPNNEQFF. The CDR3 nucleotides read TGTGCCAGCAACCCGACGCGGCCTAACAATGAGCAGTTCTTC.

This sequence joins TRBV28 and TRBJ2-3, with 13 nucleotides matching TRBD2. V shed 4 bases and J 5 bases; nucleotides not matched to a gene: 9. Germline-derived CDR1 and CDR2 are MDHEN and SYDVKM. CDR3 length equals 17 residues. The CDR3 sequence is CASSSRLAGGRGDTQYF. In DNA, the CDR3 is TGTGCCAGCAGTTCCCGACTAGCGGGAGGCCGGGGAGATACGCAGTATTTT.

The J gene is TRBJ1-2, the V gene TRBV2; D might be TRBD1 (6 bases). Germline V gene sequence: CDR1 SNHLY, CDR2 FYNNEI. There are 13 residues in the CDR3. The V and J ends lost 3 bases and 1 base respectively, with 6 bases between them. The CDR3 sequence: CASSDRGNYGYTF. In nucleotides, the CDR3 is TGTGCCAGCAGTGACAGGGGTAACTATGGCTACACCTTC.

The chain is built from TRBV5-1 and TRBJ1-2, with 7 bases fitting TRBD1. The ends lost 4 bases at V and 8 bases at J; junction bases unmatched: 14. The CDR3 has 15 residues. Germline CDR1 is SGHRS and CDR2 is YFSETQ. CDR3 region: CASSDSGQVAWGYTF. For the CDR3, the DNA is TGCGCCAGCAGCGACTCAGGACAGGTTGCTTGGGGCTACACCTTC.

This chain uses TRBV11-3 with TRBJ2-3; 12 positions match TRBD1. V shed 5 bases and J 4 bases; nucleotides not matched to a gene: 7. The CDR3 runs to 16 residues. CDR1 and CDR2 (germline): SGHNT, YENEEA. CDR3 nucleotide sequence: TGTGCCAGCAGCACCGGGACAGGGGGCGCCGCAGATACGCAGTATTTT. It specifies CASSTGTGGAADTQYF.